These T cell receptor beta chains were read from a single sample in a study of blood T cell repertoires in COVID-19. TCRdb's copy holds only in-frame clones and misses some; the assay was immunoSEQ multiplex PCR. Of about 170,000 clones in the sample, 65% to 85% are singletons; the top ten hold roughly 3%. The sequencing input was peripheral blood. These TCRs come from a human donor with acute or convalescent COVID-19. The donor label of this sample is uncertain. The CDR3 runs from the conserved cysteine through the conserved F or W. The order of the fields is V gene, clone size, D gene, CDR3 length, J gene, CDR3 protein, CDR3 DNA. The D gene is left open where the match is weak. Clone size, where shown, is once, few, many, or a class for clones that have expanded.

v_gene: TRBV12-5; abundance: .; d_gene: .; len: 13; j_gene: TRBJ1-1; CDR3aa: CASGLAGRTEAFF; CDR3nt: TGTGCTAGTGGTTTGGCAGGGAGGACTGAAGCTTTCTTT
v_gene: TRBV11-3; abundance: .; d_gene: .; len: 15; j_gene: TRBJ2-5; CDR3aa: CASSLGPAGRETQYF; CDR3nt: TGTGCCAGCAGCTTAGGCCCCGCGGGGAGAGAGACCCAGTACTTC
v_gene: TRBV7-8; abundance: .; d_gene: .; len: 16; j_gene: TRBJ2-2; CDR3aa: CASSLVRLLFDGELFF; CDR3nt: TGTGCCAGCAGCTTAGTCCGCCTACTTTTTGACGGGGAGCTGTTTTTT
v_gene: TRBV6-5; abundance: .; d_gene: TRBD1; len: 13; j_gene: TRBJ1-2; CDR3aa: CASSRQGYGGYTF; CDR3nt: TGTGCCAGCAGTCGACAGGGATACGGCGGCTACACCTTC
v_gene: TRBV29-1; abundance: once; d_gene: .; len: 13; j_gene: TRBJ2-7; CDR3aa: CSVIFWGGHEQYF; CDR3nt: TGCAGCGTTATCTTCTGGGGGGGCCACGAGCAGTACTTC
v_gene: TRBV10-3; abundance: few; d_gene: TRBD1; len: 15; j_gene: TRBJ1-1; CDR3aa: CAISELSRGDTEAFF; CDR3nt: TGTGCCATCAGTGAGCTCAGCAGGGGGGACACTGAAGCTTTCTTT
v_gene: TRBV5-5; abundance: .; d_gene: TRBD2; len: 16; j_gene: TRBJ2-3; CDR3aa: CASRPLAGGREDTQYF; CDR3nt: TGTGCCAGCAGGCCCCTAGCGGGGGGGCGGGAAGATACGCAGTATTTT
v_gene: TRBV27; abundance: .; d_gene: .; len: 14; j_gene: TRBJ1-5; CDR3aa: CASSQGRSNQPQHF; CDR3nt: TGTGCCAGCAGTCAAGGGAGAAGCAATCAGCCCCAGCATTTT
v_gene: TRBV5-1; abundance: .; d_gene: TRBD1; len: 14; j_gene: TRBJ2-5; CDR3aa: CASSPTGVQETQYF; CDR3nt: TGCGCCAGCAGCCCTACAGGGGTACAAGAGACCCAGTACTTC
v_gene: TRBV15; abundance: .; d_gene: TRBD2; len: 18; j_gene: TRBJ2-4; CDR3aa: CATSSVNLGLAGANIQYF; CDR3nt: TGTGCCACCAGCAGTGTGAACCTGGGACTAGCGGGAGCAAACATTCAGTACTTC
v_gene: TRBV29-1; abundance: .; d_gene: .; len: 12; j_gene: TRBJ2-1; CDR3aa: CSGSWSYNEQFF; CDR3nt: TGCAGCGGAAGCTGGAGCTATAATGAGCAGTTCTTC
v_gene: TRBV18; abundance: once; d_gene: .; len: 15; j_gene: TRBJ2-5; CDR3aa: CASSPLGWQSETQYF; CDR3nt: TGTGCCAGCTCACCCCTCGGGTGGCAGTCAGAGACCCAGTACTTC
v_gene: TRBV19; abundance: .; d_gene: .; len: 14; j_gene: TRBJ2-3; CDR3aa: CASIDLSGTDTQYF; CDR3nt: TGTGCCAGTATCGATTTGAGTGGCACAGATACGCAGTATTTT
v_gene: TRBV12-3/TRBV12-4; abundance: few; d_gene: .; len: 13; j_gene: TRBJ1-6; CDR3aa: CASSGDTGSALHF; CDR3nt: TGTGCCAGCAGTGGGGACACGGGGTCGGCCCTCCACTTT
v_gene: TRBV21-1; abundance: .; d_gene: .; len: 18; j_gene: TRBJ1-2; CDR3aa: CASKYSIGTPIPHYGYTF; CDR3nt: TGTGCCAGCAAATACTCCATCGGGACACCAATCCCCCACTATGGCTACACCTTC
v_gene: TRBV6-1; abundance: .; d_gene: .; len: 15; j_gene: TRBJ1-5; CDR3aa: CASSEEGRGNQPQHF; CDR3nt: TGTGCCAGCAGTGAAGAAGGGAGGGGCAATCAGCCCCAGCATTTT
v_gene: TRBV29-1; abundance: once; d_gene: .; len: 14; j_gene: TRBJ2-7; CDR3aa: CSVEDREGLYEQYF; CDR3nt: TGCAGCGTTGAAGATCGGGAAGGGCTCTACGAGCAGTACTTC
v_gene: TRBV18; abundance: .; d_gene: TRBD1; len: 14; j_gene: TRBJ1-2; CDR3aa: CASSPPGQGGGYTF; CDR3nt: TGTGCCAGCTCACCACCGGGACAGGGGGGTGGCTACACCTTC
v_gene: TRBV28; abundance: .; d_gene: .; len: 17; j_gene: TRBJ1-2; CDR3aa: CASSLGTFGATNYGYTF; CDR3nt: TGTGCCAGCAGTCTCGGGACATTCGGAGCCACTAACTATGGCTACACCTTC
v_gene: TRBV9; abundance: .; d_gene: TRBD1; len: 15; j_gene: TRBJ1-6; CDR3aa: CASSVGDRGNSPLHF; CDR3nt: TGTGCCAGCAGCGTAGGGGACAGGGGTAATTCACCCCTCCACTTT
v_gene: TRBV19; abundance: .; d_gene: TRBD1; len: 17; j_gene: TRBJ1-5; CDR3aa: CASSIPRTGFSNQPQHF; CDR3nt: TGTGCCAGTAGTATACCACGGACAGGGTTTAGCAATCAGCCCCAGCATTTT
v_gene: TRBV7-2; abundance: few; d_gene: .; len: 15; j_gene: TRBJ1-5; CDR3aa: CASSSQGGVGQPQHF; CDR3nt: TGTGCCAGCAGCTCACAGGGTGGTGTAGGTCAGCCCCAGCATTTT
v_gene: TRBV30; abundance: .; d_gene: .; len: 12; j_gene: TRBJ1-5; CDR3aa: CAWSGEAQPQHF; CDR3nt: TGTGCCTGGAGCGGGGAGGCTCAGCCCCAGCATTTT
v_gene: TRBV7-8; abundance: .; d_gene: .; len: 15; j_gene: TRBJ2-7; CDR3aa: CASSLVGTLSYEQYF; CDR3nt: TGTGCCAGCAGCTTAGTCGGGACACTCTCCTACGAGCAGTACTTC
v_gene: TRBV7-3; abundance: .; d_gene: TRBD1; len: 15; j_gene: TRBJ2-7; CDR3aa: CASSFSGQGAYEQYF; CDR3nt: TGTGCCAGCAGCTTTTCGGGACAGGGGGCCTACGAGCAGTACTTC
v_gene: TRBV18; abundance: .; d_gene: TRBD2; len: 15; j_gene: TRBJ2-1; CDR3aa: CASSPGLAGADEQFF; CDR3nt: TGTGCCAGCTCACCCGGATTAGCGGGAGCGGATGAGCAGTTCTTC
v_gene: TRBV27; abundance: .; d_gene: .; len: 16; j_gene: TRBJ2-3; CDR3aa: CASRTRVPSATDTQYF; CDR3nt: TGTGCCAGCAGAACCCGGGTACCTAGCGCCACAGATACGCAGTATTTT